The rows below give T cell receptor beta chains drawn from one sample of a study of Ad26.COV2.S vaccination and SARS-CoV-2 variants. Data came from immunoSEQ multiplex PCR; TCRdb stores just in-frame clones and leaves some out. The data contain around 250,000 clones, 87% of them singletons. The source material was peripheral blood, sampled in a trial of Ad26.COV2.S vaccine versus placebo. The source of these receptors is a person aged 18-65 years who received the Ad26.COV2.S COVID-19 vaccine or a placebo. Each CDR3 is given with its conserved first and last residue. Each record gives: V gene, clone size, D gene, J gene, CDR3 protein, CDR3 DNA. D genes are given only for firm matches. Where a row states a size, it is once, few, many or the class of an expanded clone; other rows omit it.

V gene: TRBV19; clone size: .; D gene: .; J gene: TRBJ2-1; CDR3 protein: CASSIEEQGRNEQFF; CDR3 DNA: TGTGCCAGTAGTATAGAGGAACAGGGACGGAATGAGCAGTTCTTC
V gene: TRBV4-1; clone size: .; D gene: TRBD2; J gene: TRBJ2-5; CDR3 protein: CASSPGGAWETQYF; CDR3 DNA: TGCGCCAGCAGCCCCGGGGGGGCCTGGGAGACCCAGTACTTC
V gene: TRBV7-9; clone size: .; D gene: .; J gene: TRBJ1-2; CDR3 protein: CASSLVTYGYTF; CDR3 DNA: TGTGCCAGCAGCTTAGTCACATATGGCTACACCTTC
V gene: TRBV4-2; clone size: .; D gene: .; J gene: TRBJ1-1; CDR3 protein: CASSSRDVPFSFF; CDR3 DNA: TGTGCCAGCAGCAGCCGGGACGTACCGTTTTCTTTCTTT
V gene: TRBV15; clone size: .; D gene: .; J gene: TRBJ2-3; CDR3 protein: CATSKNTDTQYF; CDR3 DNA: TGTGCCACCAGCAAGAACACAGATACGCAGTATTTT
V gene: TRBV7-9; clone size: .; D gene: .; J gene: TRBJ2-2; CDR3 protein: CASSRPTGWTGELFF; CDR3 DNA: TGTGCCAGCAGCCGACCGACAGGTTGGACCGGGGAGCTGTTTTTT
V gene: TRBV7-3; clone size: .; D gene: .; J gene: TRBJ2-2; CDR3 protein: CASSLSRTGELFF; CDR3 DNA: TGTGCCAGCAGCTTAAGCCGCACCGGGGAGCTGTTTTTT
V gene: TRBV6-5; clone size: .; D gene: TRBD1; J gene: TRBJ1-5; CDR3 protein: CASISGQGNQPQHF; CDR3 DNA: TGTGCCAGCATTTCCGGACAGGGGAATCAGCCCCAGCATTTT
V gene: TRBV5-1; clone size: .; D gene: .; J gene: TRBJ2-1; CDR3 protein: CASSRGDSSYNEQFF; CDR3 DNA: TGCGCCAGCAGTAGGGGCGACAGCTCCTACAATGAGCAGTTCTTC
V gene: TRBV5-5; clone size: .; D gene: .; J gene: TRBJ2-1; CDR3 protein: CASSLEGAGMVDEQFF; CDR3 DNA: TGTGCCAGCAGCTTGGAGGGCGCGGGGATGGTCGATGAGCAGTTCTTC
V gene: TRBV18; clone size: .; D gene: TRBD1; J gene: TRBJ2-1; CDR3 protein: CASSPPTGGNEQFF; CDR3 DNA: TGTGCCAGCTCACCACCGACAGGGGGAAATGAGCAGTTCTTC
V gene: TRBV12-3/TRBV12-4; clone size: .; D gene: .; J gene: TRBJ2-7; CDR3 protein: CASSLVGTYEQYF; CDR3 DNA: TGTGCCAGCAGTTTAGTGGGCACCTACGAGCAGTACTTC
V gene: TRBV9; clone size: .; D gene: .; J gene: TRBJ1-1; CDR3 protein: CASTAIGATMNTEAFF; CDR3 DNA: TGTGCCAGCACCGCAATCGGGGCCACTATGAACACTGAAGCTTTCTTT
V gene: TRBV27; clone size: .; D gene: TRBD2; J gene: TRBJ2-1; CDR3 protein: CASSLSASGGSSYNEQFF; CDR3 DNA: TGTGCCAGCAGTTTATCGGCTAGCGGGGGGAGCTCCTACAATGAGCAGTTCTTC
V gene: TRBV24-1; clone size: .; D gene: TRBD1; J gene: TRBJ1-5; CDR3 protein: CATSDIQGGIYSNQPQHF; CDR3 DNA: TGTGCCACCAGTGATATACAGGGGGGGATATATAGCAATCAGCCCCAGCATTTT
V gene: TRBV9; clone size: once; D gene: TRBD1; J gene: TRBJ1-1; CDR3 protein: CASGDRALNTEAFF; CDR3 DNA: TGTGCCAGCGGTGACAGGGCCCTGAACACTGAAGCTTTCTTT
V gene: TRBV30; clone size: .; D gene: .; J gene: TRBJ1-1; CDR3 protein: CAWRRGSTEAFF; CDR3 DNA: TGTGCCTGGAGAAGGGGTAGCACTGAAGCTTTCTTT
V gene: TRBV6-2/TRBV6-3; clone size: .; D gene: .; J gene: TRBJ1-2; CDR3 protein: CASSSGTSNYGYTF; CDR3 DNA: TGTGCCAGCAGTAGCGGGACGTCCAACTATGGCTACACCTTC
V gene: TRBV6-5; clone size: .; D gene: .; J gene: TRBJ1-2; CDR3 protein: CASSYGAGVAYGYTF; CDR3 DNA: TGTGCCAGCAGTTACGGGGCAGGGGTAGCCTATGGCTACACCTTC
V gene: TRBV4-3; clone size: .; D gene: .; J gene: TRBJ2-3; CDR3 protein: CASSQVWGPSTDTQYF; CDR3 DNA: TGCGCCAGCAGCCAAGTCTGGGGGCCTAGCACAGATACGCAGTATTTT
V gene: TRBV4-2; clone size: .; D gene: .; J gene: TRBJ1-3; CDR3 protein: CASSGSFNSGNTIYF; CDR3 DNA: TGTGCCAGCAGCGGGTCTTTCAACTCTGGAAACACCATATATTTT
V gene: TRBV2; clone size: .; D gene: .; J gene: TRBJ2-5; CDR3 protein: CASALGSRAQYF; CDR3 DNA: TGTGCCAGTGCTCTAGGGAGCCGGGCCCAGTACTTC
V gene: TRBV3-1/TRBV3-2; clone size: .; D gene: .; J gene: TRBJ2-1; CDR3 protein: CASSLRPANEQFF; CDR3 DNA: TGTGCCAGCAGCTTACGACCCGCCAATGAGCAGTTCTTC
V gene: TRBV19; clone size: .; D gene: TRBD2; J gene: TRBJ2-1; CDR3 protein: CATTPGTSAYNEQFF; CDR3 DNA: TGTGCTACCACCCCGGGGACTAGTGCCTACAATGAGCAGTTCTTC
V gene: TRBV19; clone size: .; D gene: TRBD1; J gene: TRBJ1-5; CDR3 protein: CASNPRGHQPQHF; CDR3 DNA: TGTGCCAGTAACCCCAGGGGGCATCAGCCCCAGCATTTT
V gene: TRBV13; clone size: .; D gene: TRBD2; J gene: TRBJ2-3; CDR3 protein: CASSLGLAGGTDTQYF; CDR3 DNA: TGTGCCAGCAGCTTAGGCCTAGCGGGAGGCACAGATACGCAGTATTTT
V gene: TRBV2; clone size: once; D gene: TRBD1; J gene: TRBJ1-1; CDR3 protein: CASLLSRQGGTEAFF; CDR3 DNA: TGTGCCAGCCTGTTAAGTCGACAGGGGGGCACTGAAGCTTTCTTT
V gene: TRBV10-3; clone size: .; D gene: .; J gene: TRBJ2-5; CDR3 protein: CAISESAFGRETQYF; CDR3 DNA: TGTGCCATCAGTGAGTCGGCTTTCGGCAGGGAGACCCAGTACTTC
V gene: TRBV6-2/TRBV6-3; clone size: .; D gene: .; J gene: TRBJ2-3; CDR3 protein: CASSYGADTDTQYF; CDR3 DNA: TGTGCCAGCAGTTATGGGGCAGACACAGATACGCAGTATTTT
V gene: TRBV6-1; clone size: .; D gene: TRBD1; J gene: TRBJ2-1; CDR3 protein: CASREDRGSYNEQFF; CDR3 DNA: TGTGCCAGCAGGGAAGACAGGGGGTCCTACAATGAGCAGTTCTTC
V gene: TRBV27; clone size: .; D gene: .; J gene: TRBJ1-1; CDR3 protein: CASSPGRHTEAFF; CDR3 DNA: TGTGCCAGCAGCCCGGGGAGGCACACTGAAGCTTTCTTT
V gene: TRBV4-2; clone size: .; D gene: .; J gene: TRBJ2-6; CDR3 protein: CASSQDWSSGANVLTF; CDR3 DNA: TGTGCCAGCAGCCAAGATTGGTCATCTGGGGCCAACGTCCTGACTTTC
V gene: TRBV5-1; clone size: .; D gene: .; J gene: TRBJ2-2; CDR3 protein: CASSYQKTGELFF; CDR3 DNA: TGCGCCAGCAGTTACCAAAAGACCGGGGAGCTGTTTTTT
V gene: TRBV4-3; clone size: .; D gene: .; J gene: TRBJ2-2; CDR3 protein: CASSHNPPGLSYVSPGELFF; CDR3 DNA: TGCGCCAGCAGCCACAACCCACCGGGCCTCTCCTATGTCAGCCCCGGGGAGCTGTTTTTT
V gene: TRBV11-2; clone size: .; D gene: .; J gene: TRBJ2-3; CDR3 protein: CASNGGGSSDTQYF; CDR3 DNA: TGTGCCAGCAACGGAGGAGGTAGCTCGGATACGCAGTATTTT
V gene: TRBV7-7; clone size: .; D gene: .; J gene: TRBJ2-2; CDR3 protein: CASSGKGTGELFF; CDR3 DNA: TGTGCCAGCAGCGGGAAAGGAACCGGGGAGCTGTTTTTT
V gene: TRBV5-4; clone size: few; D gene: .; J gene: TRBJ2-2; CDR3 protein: CASSRTGELFF; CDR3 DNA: TGTGCCAGCAGCCGGACCGGGGAGCTGTTTTTT
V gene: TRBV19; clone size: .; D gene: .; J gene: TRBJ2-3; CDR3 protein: CASSIDRAGRTSTDTQYF; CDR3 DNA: TGTGCCAGTAGTATAGATCGTGCGGGCAGGACTAGCACAGATACGCAGTATTTT
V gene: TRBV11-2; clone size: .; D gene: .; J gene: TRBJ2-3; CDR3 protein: CASSLVTTSITDTQYF; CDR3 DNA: TGTGCCAGCAGCTTAGTAACCACCTCAATCACAGATACGCAGTATTTT
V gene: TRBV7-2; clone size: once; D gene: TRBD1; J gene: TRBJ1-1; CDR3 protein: CASSSGLGQGDTEAFF; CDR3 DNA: TGTGCCAGCAGCTCAGGCCTCGGACAGGGAGACACTGAAGCTTTCTTT